A single T cell receptor (beta chain) is shown here with its context. At one of its ends the junction is not consistent with the germline gene, which may arise from a read error. This CDR3 is built from 13 residues. In germline, CDR1 is SGDLS, CDR2 YYNGEE. These data belong to a study of T cell responses to AZD1222 COVID-19 vaccine. The data were produced by immunoSEQ multiplex PCR, yet TCRdb's version contains in-frame clones alone and is incomplete. The table shows 150,000 to 160,000 clones, with about 86% occurring only once. Material: peripheral blood, obtained on day 0 of MenACWY control vaccination. The chain joins TRBV9 to TRBJ2-2; D uncertain. The receptor was derived from an adult in good health. CDR3 loop: CASSVGNSGELFF. CDR3 DNA: TGTGCCAGCAGCGTAGGGAACTCCGGGGAGCTGTTTTTT.